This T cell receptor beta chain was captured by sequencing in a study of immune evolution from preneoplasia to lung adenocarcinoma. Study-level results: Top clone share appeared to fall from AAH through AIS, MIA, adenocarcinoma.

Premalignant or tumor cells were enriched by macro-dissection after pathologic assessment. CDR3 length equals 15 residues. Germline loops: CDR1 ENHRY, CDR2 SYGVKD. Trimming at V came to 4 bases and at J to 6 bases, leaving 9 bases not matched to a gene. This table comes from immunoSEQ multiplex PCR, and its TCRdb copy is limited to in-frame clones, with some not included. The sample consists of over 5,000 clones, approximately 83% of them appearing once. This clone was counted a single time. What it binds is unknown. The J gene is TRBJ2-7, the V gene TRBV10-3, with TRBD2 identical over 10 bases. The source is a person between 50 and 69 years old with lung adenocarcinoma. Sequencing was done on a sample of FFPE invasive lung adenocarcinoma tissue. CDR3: CAISGLAGGTGEQYF. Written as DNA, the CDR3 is TGTGCCATCAGTGGCTTAGCGGGAGGCACCGGCGAGCAGTACTTC.